The rows below give T cell receptor beta chains drawn from one sample of a study of T cell responses to AZD1222 COVID-19 vaccine. The assay was immunoSEQ multiplex PCR, and TCRdb's table has in-frame clones only and misses some. Of roughly 150,000 clones detected, approximately 92% appear once; the ten largest clones hold about 2.5%. The sample here was peripheral blood, taken on day 0 of AZD1222 vaccination. The receptors were gathered from an adult in good health. The CDR3 runs from the conserved cysteine through the conserved F or W. Each record gives: clone size, J gene, V gene, D gene, CDR3 protein, CDR3 DNA. D genes are given only for firm matches. The size entry is marked missing in some rows and otherwise reads once, few, many or a size class.

few TRBJ2-1 TRBV6-5 TRBD2 CASSLTSGTWQEQFF TGTGCCAGCAGTTTGACTAGCGGGACCTGGCAGGAGCAGTTCTTC
. TRBJ1-6 TRBV30 . CAWRKPGAYNSPLHF TGTGCCTGGAGAAAACCGGGGGCCTATAATTCACCCCTCCACTTT
few TRBJ2-7 TRBV2 TRBD2 CASSELAGIDEQYF TGTGCCAGCAGTGAACTAGCGGGAATCGACGAGCAGTACTTC
. TRBJ2-1 TRBV27 . CASSSHFGEQFF TGTGCCAGCAGTTCCCATTTCGGCGAGCAGTTCTTC
. TRBJ1-6 TRBV2 . CASRGAGSYNSPLHF TGTGCCTCTCGAGGGGCAGGCTCCTATAATTCACCCCTCCACTTT
. TRBJ2-7 TRBV2 TRBD2 CASCRLAVSYEQYF TGTGCCAGCTGTAGACTAGCGGTTTCCTACGAGCAGTACTTC
. TRBJ1-1 TRBV19 . CASGSGLLNTEAFF TGTGCCAGCGGATCAGGGTTGCTGAACACTGAAGCTTTCTTT
once TRBJ1-3 TRBV15 TRBD1 CATSRDVGQGPSGNTIYF TGTGCCACCAGCAGAGATGTCGGACAGGGGCCCTCTGGAAACACCATATATTTT
. TRBJ2-2 TRBV6-5 . CASSYLRAGTGELFF TGTGCCAGCAGTTACCTCAGGGCAGGCACCGGGGAGCTGTTTTTT
. TRBJ1-2 TRBV3-1/TRBV3-2 TRBD1 CASSQGPGGPYGYTF TGTGCCAGCAGCCAAGGGCCAGGGGGCCCCTATGGCTACACCTTC
. TRBJ2-4 TRBV3-1/TRBV3-2 . CASSQERRLTAKNIQYF TGTGCCAGCAGCCAAGAACGCAGATTGACAGCCAAAAACATTCAGTACTTC
once TRBJ2-7 TRBV28 TRBD2 CASSPPKGSGIYEQYF TGTGCCAGCAGTCCACCCAAGGGTAGCGGGATATACGAGCAGTACTTC
once TRBJ2-6 TRBV23-1 . CASSQRPGPRAGANVLTF TGCGCCAGCAGTCAACGACCGGGACCTCGGGCTGGGGCCAACGTCCTGACTTTC
. TRBJ2-2 TRBV7-2 TRBD2 CASSRRGGGASAGELFF TGTGCCAGCAGCCGCCGGGGCGGGGGGGCCTCGGCCGGGGAGCTGTTTTTT
. TRBJ1-2 TRBV7-9 . CASSYPGGARYGYTF TGTGCCAGCAGCTACCCGGGGGGGGCCCGGTATGGCTACACCTTC
. TRBJ2-5 TRBV6-2/TRBV6-3 . CASSYGLRGETQYF TGTGCCAGCAGTTACGGGCTACGAGGGGAGACCCAGTACTTC
. TRBJ2-7 TRBV2 TRBD1 CASGWKTGPHEQYF TGTGCCAGCGGGTGGAAGACAGGGCCCCACGAGCAGTACTTC
. TRBJ2-1 TRBV28 TRBD1 CASSLGTGGRLF TGTGCCAGCAGTTTGGGAACAGGGGGAAGGCTCTTC
. TRBJ2-7 TRBV6-5 TRBD1 CASSYARDRNTYEQYF TGTGCCAGCAGTTACGCCCGGGACAGAAATACCTACGAGCAGTACTTC
. TRBJ2-6 TRBV18 . CASSRETSGANVLTF TGTGCCAGCTCACGGGAGACCTCTGGGGCCAACGTCCTGACTTTC
. TRBJ2-1 TRBV7-9 TRBD2 CASSSPGLVPHEQFF TGTGCCAGCAGCTCCCCGGGACTAGTCCCCCATGAGCAGTTCTTC
. TRBJ2-3 TRBV12-3/TRBV12-4 TRBD1 CASRRQGGDTQYF TGTGCCAGCAGGCGACAGGGGGGAGATACGCAGTATTTT